These 25 T cell receptor beta chains share one sample of origin, sequenced in a study of CD4 T cells in relation to SARS-CoV-2 and coronaviruses. Their target antigens are unknown. CD4+ T cells from unexposed donors were obtained before the COVID-19 pandemic (2011-2018). The cells were cultured for 10 days before CD4+ T cells were isolated. Repertoires were generated with immunoSEQ multiplex PCR, while TCRdb's copy carries only in-frame clones and drops some. The sample yields 9,500 to 12,000 clones, roughly 72% seen once. The specimen was CD4+ T cells from PBMCs, cultured in vitro. These TCRs come from a human donor in good health.

This sequence joins TRBV29-1 and TRBJ2-2; D gene unclear. Deletions cut 7 bases from V and 0 bases from J, with 15 bases between. The CDR3 spans 15 residues. Germline V lookup: CDR1 SQVTM, CDR2 ANQGSEA. CDR3 in DNA: TGCAGCGCTTCTTCCTTTCTACCGAACACCGGGGAGCTGTTTTTT. Protein sequence: CSASSFLPNTGELFF.

V and J are TRBV6-1 and TRBJ2-1, with D perhaps TRBD2 (6 bases). Deletions cut 2 bases from V and 3 bases from J, with 14 bases between. The CDR3 consists of 16 residues. Germline assignment: CDR1 MNHNS and CDR2 SASEGT. CDR3 sequence: CASSEFDSGNYNEQFF. CDR3 DNA: TGTGCCAGCAGTGAATTTGATAGCGGTAACTACAATGAGCAGTTCTTC.

The rearrangement links TRBV19 to TRBJ2-6, with D uncertain. Germline values: CDR1 LNHDA, CDR2 SQIVND (reference sequence). Trimming left V 10 bases short and J 2 bases short, with 12 bases between. This CDR3 comprises 14 residues. The DNA of the CDR3 is TGTGCCACCGGTGGGTTAACTGGGGCCAACGTCCTGACTTTC. Its translation is CATGGLTGANVLTF.

The chain carries TRBV5-5 and TRBJ1-6; D not resolved. Trimming removed 2 bases at V and 10 bases at J, with 16 bases between. CDR3 length: 15 amino acids. Germline CDR1 is SGHKS and CDR2 is YYEKEE (reference sequence). The CDR3 loop reads CASSFSSPISSPLHF. For the CDR3, the DNA is TGTGCCAGCAGCTTTAGTAGTCCAATTAGCTCACCCCTCCACTTT.

The chain employs TRBV24-1 and TRBJ2-1, with a weak D call TRBD2 (6 bases). V shed 4 bases and J shed 6 bases, with 9 bases lying between them. The CDR3 runs to 13 residues. Germline values: CDR1 KGHDR, CDR2 SFDVKD. As DNA, the CDR3 is TGTGCCACCAGTGACGGGAGCGGCAATGAGCAGTTCTTC. It yields the protein CATSDGSGNEQFF.

The J gene is TRBJ2-3, the V gene TRBV27; D is uncertain. This CDR3 has 13 amino acids. From germline, CDR1 is MNHEY and CDR2 SMNVEV (reference sequence). With 6 bases removed from V and 9 bases from J, the gap between germline ends came to 16 bases. CDR3: CASSQSPPATQYF. CDR3 coding DNA: TGTGCCAGCAGCCAAAGTCCCCCTGCCACGCAGTATTTT.

The chain employs TRBV19 and TRBJ1-3; D gene ambiguous. The CDR3 is 12 amino acids. The V gene's germline CDR1 is LNHDA and CDR2 SQIVND (reference sequence). The ends were cut back, 6 bases at V and 2 bases at J, with 5 bases in the middle. The CDR3: CASRLPGNTIYF. The CDR3 nucleotides read TGTGCCAGTAGACTCCCTGGAAACACCATATATTTT.

In this sample, this clone turned up once. V usage is TRBV5-6 and J usage is TRBJ1-2; possibly TRBD1 for D (5 bases). The V end lost 4 bases, the J end lost 4 bases, and 11 bases lay between the germline ends. In germline, CDR1 is SGHDT, CDR2 YYEEEE. The CDR3 totals 13 residues. The CDR3 bases are TGTGCCAGCAGCCCCGGGGGGACCTATGGCTACACCTTC. Protein: CASSPGGTYGYTF.

This chain links TRBV7-2 with TRBJ2-7, with a weak D call TRBD2 (5 bases). The CDR3 runs to 15 residues. Germline-derived CDR1 and CDR2 are SGHTA and FQGNSA. Trimming shortened V by 5 bases and J by 4 bases, and 18 bases separated the two germline ends. The CDR3 nucleotides are TGTGCCAGCAGCCAAGAGGGTAGTTGGCGGTACGAGCAGTACTTC. This sequence encodes CASSQEGSWRYEQYF.

V usage is TRBV5-1 and J usage is TRBJ2-1; 7 bases are a match to TRBD2. Germline V gives CDR1 SGHRS, CDR2 YFSETQ. The CDR3 has 15 residues. The V segment lost 4 bases and the J segment 0 bases; nucleotides outside the gene matches: 4. CDR3 bases: TGCGCCAGCAGCCCCGGACTAGTCTCCTACAATGAGCAGTTCTTC. Translation gives CASSPGLVSYNEQFF.

The rearrangement joins TRBV6-5 to TRBJ2-5; D possibly matches TRBD1 or TRBD2 (6 bases each). V was cut by 2 bases and J by 5 bases, with 15 bases left in between. Germline CDR1 reads MNHEY; CDR2 reads SVGAGI. CDR3 length equals 15 residues. The CDR3 coding sequence is TGTGCCAGCAGTTACCCCTCGCAGGGGAGGGAGACCCAGTACTTC. It codes for CASSYPSQGRETQYF.

The V gene is TRBV11-2, the J gene TRBJ2-3; 8 bases align to TRBD2. Unmatched junction bases numbered 8, after V lost 3 bases and J lost 0 bases. The CDR3 totals 17 residues. Germline lookup yields CDR1 SGHAT and CDR2 FQNNGV. The CDR3 spells CASSFPTPSGSTDTQYF. In DNA, the CDR3 is TGTGCCAGCAGCTTCCCCACCCCTAGCGGGAGCACAGATACGCAGTATTTT. Full variable domain (missing parts from reference TRBV11-2 and TRBJ2-3): EAGVAQSPRYKIIEKRQSVAFWCNPISGHATLYWYQQILGQGPKLLIQFQNNGVVDDSQLPKDRFSAERLKGVDSTLKIQPAKLEDSAVYLCASSFPTPSGSTDTQYFGPGTRLTVL.

This chain uses TRBV7-8 with TRBJ2-5; D might be TRBD2 (5 bases). This CDR3 has 14 amino acids. Germline values: CDR1 SGHVS, CDR2 FQNEAQ. V shed 4 bases and J shed 0 bases, with 9 bases lying between them. Here the CDR3 reads CASSSDGDQETQYF. The CDR3 DNA reads as TGTGCCAGCAGCTCGGACGGGGACCAAGAGACCCAGTACTTC. Filled out from reference TRBV7-8 and TRBJ2-5, the complete variable domain reads GAGVSQSPRYKVAKRGQDVALRCDPISGHVSLFWYQQALGQGPEFLTYFQNEAQLDKSGLPSDRFFAERPEGSVSTLKIQRTQQEDSAVYLCASSSDGDQETQYFGPGTRLLVL.

The V and J genes are TRBV9 and TRBJ1-3; D remains ambiguous. V shed 1 base and J shed 0 bases, with 2 bases lying between them. CDR1 and CDR2 (germline): SGDLS, YYNGEE. The CDR3 is 13 amino acids. This CDR3 reads CASSVLSGNTIYF. The CDR3, as DNA: TGTGCCAGCAGCGTACTCTCTGGAAACACCATATATTTT.

V gene TRBV30 combines with J gene TRBJ1-2, with D uncertain. V was shortened by 2 bases and J by 3 bases, with 4 bases between the two germline ends. This CDR3 has 11 residues. Germline lookup yields CDR1 GTSNPN and CDR2 SVGIG (reference sequence). CDR3: CAWSLDYGYTF. The CDR3, as DNA: TGTGCCTGGAGTCTAGACTATGGCTACACCTTC.

This clone was detected a few times. Written as DNA, the CDR3 is TGCGCCAGCAGCCAATGGGGGACAGGGCCTAGGGAGCAGTACTTC. Translating gives CASSQWGTGPREQYF. The chain carries TRBV4-1 and TRBJ2-7; 9 positions agree with TRBD1. CDR3 length: 15 amino acids. Germline trimming cut 2 bases from V and 7 bases from J; bases unmatched to any gene: 9. In germline, CDR1 is MGHRA, CDR2 YSYEKL.

The chain uses TRBV5-5 and TRBJ1-5; tentative D call: TRBD1 (5 bases). The CDR3 sequence is 15 residues long. Germline assignment: CDR1 SGHKS and CDR2 YYEKEE (reference sequence). Deletions cut 4 bases from V and 0 bases from J, with 11 bases between. CDR3 coding DNA: TGTGCCAGCAGCCGGGGGGTTTATAGCAATCAGCCCCAGCATTTT. This translates into CASSRGVYSNQPQHF.

J is TRBJ1-1 and V is TRBV30, with D perhaps TRBD1 (5 bases). The CDR3 is 12 residues long. The V end was cut by 0 bases, the J end by 11 bases, with 13 bases between. CDR1 is GTSNPN and CDR2 is SVGIG in the germline V gene (reference sequence). CDR3 loop: CAWSVSGGAAFF. As DNA, the CDR3 is TGTGCCTGGAGTGTAAGCGGGGGAGCGGCTTTCTTT.

The gene calls are TRBV24-1 and TRBJ1-2; no clear D. Germline V gene data show CDR1 as KGHDR and CDR2 as SFDVKD. This CDR3 contains 12 residues. V gave up 1 base and J gave up 8 bases, with 7 bases separating them. The DNA for the CDR3 is TGTGCCACCAGTGATTTAAACGCCGGCTACACCTTC. It encodes CATSDLNAGYTF.

This clone has more than one count but fewer than ten. The chain uses TRBV9 and TRBJ2-1; 9 nucleotides align to TRBD2. Germline values: CDR1 SGDLS, CDR2 YYNGEE. The CDR3 consists of 14 residues. V lost 0 bases, J lost 8 bases, and 3 bases stayed unmatched. The CDR3 sequence: CASSVGGLAYEQFF. In nucleotides, the CDR3 is TGTGCCAGCAGCGTAGGGGGACTAGCCTATGAGCAGTTCTTC.

The chain has TRBV7-2 and TRBJ1-2; 7 bases map to TRBD1. The CDR3 runs 16 residues. Germline V gives CDR1 SGHTA, CDR2 FQGNSA. V shed 1 base, J shed 4 bases, and the junction held 9 bases outside the gene matches. CDR3: CASSLGAGGAGYGYTF. The CDR3, as DNA: TGTGCCAGCAGCTTAGGGGCAGGGGGTGCGGGCTATGGCTACACCTTC.

The rearrangement joins TRBV20-1 to TRBJ2-1, with a tentative D call TRBD2 (6 bases). The CDR3 length is 11 residues. From germline, CDR1 is DFQATT and CDR2 SNEGSKA (reference sequence). The CDR3 nucleotides read TGCAGACCTTCGCGGGACGGTGAGCAGTTCTTC. Amino acid sequence: CRPSRDGEQFF.

V is TRBV18 and J is TRBJ2-7; 10 bases fit TRBD2. CDR1 and CDR2 from the germline V gene are KGHSH and LQKENI. The CDR3 has 16 amino acids. The ends lost 0 bases at V and 1 base at J; junction bases unmatched: 3. CDR3 region: CASSPPAGLASYEQYF. DNA of the CDR3: TGTGCCAGCTCACCACCCGCGGGACTAGCGTCCTACGAGCAGTACTTC.

J is TRBJ2-1 and V is TRBV7-3, with D perhaps TRBD2 (5 bases). Germline CDR1 reads SGHTA; CDR2 reads FQGTGA. Trimming removed 8 bases at V and 5 bases at J, with 13 bases between. The CDR3 totals 13 residues. The CDR3 nucleotides are TGTGCCAGCGGGAGACAACCGAACAATGAGCAGTTCTTC. Its translation: CASGRQPNNEQFF.

This chain links TRBV7-8 with TRBJ1-3, with D perhaps TRBD1 (5 bases). The CDR3 runs to 15 residues. Germline lookup yields CDR1 SGHVS and CDR2 FQNEAQ. Trimming pared 5 bases from V and 0 bases from J, leaving 11 bases between. CDR3 bases: TGTGCCAGCAGCCGAGGGACGTTCTCTGGAAACACCATATATTTT. Translating gives CASSRGTFSGNTIYF.